This entry concerns a single T cell receptor (beta chain). Its target is not known. This specimen belongs to a study of blood T cells in healthy people across ages. General study points: Because donor CMV status was unknown, expanded clonotype changes were possibly confounded.

It was with a sample-barcoded 5' primer and a J-beta primer mix that a second PCR of about 6 to 12 cycles was run. One entry per CDR3 protein, called by TCRdb with MiXCR from the 5' RACE reads. The table has 1.4 million or so distinct CDR3 sequences, approximately 43% seen once. The CDR3 loop spans 13 amino acids. After removal of 6 bases from V and 9 bases from J, the junction contained 5 bases not matched to a gene. The source material was blood. The rearrangement joins TRBV12-3 or TRBV12-4 to TRBJ2-2, with TRBD1 identical over 9 bases. This TCR was recovered from a woman in her late teens or twenties in good health. In DNA, the CDR3 is TGTGCCAGCAGGCCGGGACAGGGAAGGGAGCTGTTTTTT. It is translated as CASRPGQGRELFF.